This TCR beta chain came from a study of T-cell reconstitution after alpha-beta-depleted transplantation in children. Library preparation (for TCRbeta) was performed with unique molecular identifiers. TCRdb passed the PCR reads through MiXCR, listing each CDR3 protein once. Found here are around 380,000 distinct CDR3 sequences, under 13% of them singletons; the top ten hold 4.5% to 7%. The V end lost 0 bases, the J end lost 14 bases, and 9 bases lay between the germline ends. This CDR3 contains 11 residues. The V gene's germline CDR1 is SGHDT and CDR2 YYEEEE. This TCR derives from a human donor who donated a stem cell graft to a child with acute myeloid leukemia. V and J are TRBV5-6 and TRBJ2-4, with D unclear. Sequences were derived from PBMCs from the stem cell graft donor, sampled from the stem cell graft. CDR3 coding DNA: TGTGCCAGCAGCTTGGGGCTAAACGAGTACTTC. This translates into CASSLGLNEYF.